What follows describes a single TCR beta chain. Its specificity is not known. The data were taken from a study of OX40 agonist ivuxolimab in advanced cancers. General study findings and limits: Doses of 0.1 to 3.0 mg/kg were accompanied by clonal expansion of CD4+ and CD8+ blood T cells by week 6.

V shed 4 bases and J 6 bases; nucleotides not matched to a gene: 3. The CDR3 spans 13 residues. Germline CDR1 and CDR2: WSHSY and SAAADI. Measured with immunoSEQ multiplex PCR; TCRdb has only the in-frame clones, and not every one. The sample has more than 65,000 clones, around 83% seen once. Sample: CD4+ or CD8+ T cells sorted from blood, taken in a trial of the OX40 agonist ivuxolimab. V and J are TRBV10-2 and TRBJ1-5; 7 bases line up with TRBD1. This clonotype originated in an adult with an advanced solid tumor such as melanoma, head and neck, liver or kidney cancer. CDR3 coding DNA: TGCGCCAGCAGTGGACAGGGAACTCAGCCCCAGCATTTT. It translates to CASSGQGTQPQHF.